The 10 T cell receptor beta chains below all came from one sample that was sequenced in a study of blood T cell repertoires in COVID-19. The repertoire was sequenced with immunoSEQ multiplex PCR; TCRdb's copy has only in-frame clones and lacks some. The sample yields more than 110,000 clones, around 86% seen once. The sequenced sample consisted of PBMCs or T cells enriched from blood (not recorded which). All receptors derive from a man aged 45-65 years who had recovered from COVID-19.

The chain uses TRBV7-2 and TRBJ2-7; D is perhaps TRBD2 (6 bases). The CDR3 contains 15 residues. Germline loops: CDR1 SGHTA, CDR2 FQGNSA. The V end was cut by 1 base, the J end by 3 bases, with 13 bases between. The chain's CDR3 is CASSLDRLEIYEQYF. As DNA, the CDR3 is TGTGCCAGCAGCTTAGATAGACTAGAAATCTACGAGCAGTACTTC.

This clone showed up just a few times. V is TRBV11-2 and J is TRBJ2-3; tentatively, D is TRBD2 (5 bases). The ends were cut back, 5 bases at V and 9 bases at J, with 24 bases in the middle. The CDR3 spans 16 residues. The germline V gene encodes CDR1 SGHAT and CDR2 FQNNGV. The chain's CDR3 is CASSPGPSEGQNTQYF. CDR3 in DNA: TGTGCCAGCAGCCCCGGGCCCTCCGAGGGCCAAAACACGCAGTATTTT. The variable domain in full, with the rest retrieved from reference TRBV11-2 and TRBJ2-3, is EAGVAQSPRYKIIEKRQSVAFWCNPISGHATLYWYQQILGQGPKLLIQFQNNGVVDDSQLPKDRFSAERLKGVDSTLKIQPAKLEDSAVYLCASSPGPSEGQNTQYFGPGTRLTVL.

In its sample, this clone was seen once. The chain has TRBV24-1 and TRBJ2-5; D unresolved. CDR1 and CDR2 (germline): KGHDR, SFDVKD. The V end was cut by 5 bases, the J end by 4 bases, with 10 bases between. The length of the CDR3 is 13 residues. CDR3 amino acids: CATSGQVPETQYF. In DNA form, the CDR3 reads TGTGCCACCAGTGGGCAGGTCCCAGAGACCCAGTACTTC.

This clone has just a few counts. The J gene is TRBJ1-3, the V gene TRBV28, with D hard to call. V was pared by 2 bases and J by 3 bases, with 5 bases between. This CDR3 has 13 amino acids. Germline lookup yields CDR1 MDHEN and CDR2 SYDVKM. The CDR3 spells CASSLLNGNTIYF. The CDR3 DNA follows: TGTGCCAGCAGTTTACTAAATGGAAACACCATATATTTT.

The rearrangement links TRBV30 to TRBJ2-2; D is undetermined. Trimming shortened V by 6 bases and J by 1 base, and 6 bases separated the two germline ends. The CDR3 has 12 amino acids. In germline, CDR1 is GTSNPN, CDR2 SVGIG (reference sequence). CDR3 in DNA: TGTGCCTGCCACAGGAACACCGGGGAGCTGTTTTTT. Residues: CACHRNTGELFF.

V usage is TRBV5-1 and J usage is TRBJ2-2; 9 bases line up with TRBD2. Unmatched junction bases numbered 4, after V lost 5 bases and J lost 2 bases. The CDR3 runs to 15 residues. Per the germline V gene, CDR1 is SGHRS and CDR2 is YFSETQ. CDR3 sequence (DNA): TGCGCCAGCAGTTTAGCGGGAGTTAACACCGGGGAGCTGTTTTTT. Translating it yields CASSLAGVNTGELFF.

The CDR3 is CASSRRGITSYNSPLHF. In DNA form, the CDR3 reads TGTGCCAGCAGCCGAAGGGGGATCACCTCCTATAATTCACCCCTCCACTTT. This sequence joins TRBV13 and TRBJ1-6, with D tentatively TRBD1 (6 bases). V was clipped by 5 bases and J by 0 bases, with 14 bases between them. CDR3 size: 17 residues. Germline CDR1 PRHDT, CDR2 FYEKMQ (reference sequence).

This clone was counted a single time. V gene TRBV15 combines with J gene TRBJ1-5; D is uncertain. The CDR3 contains 13 residues. The germline CDR1 and CDR2 sequences are LNHNV and YYDKDF (reference sequence). Trimming took off 0 bases at V and 14 bases at J, with 14 bases between the two ends. The CDR3 nucleotides are TGTGCCACCAGCAGAGATGAGCAGGCCTACAAGCATTTT. It specifies CATSRDEQAYKHF.

The table lists this clone with a few counts. The chain recombines TRBV5-4 with TRBJ1-3; D is possibly TRBD1 (5 bases). Trimming took 6 bases from V and 9 from J, leaving 19 bases between them. The germline V gene encodes CDR1 SGHNT and CDR2 YYREEE (reference sequence). This CDR3 is built from 14 residues. The CDR3 here is CASTTQAEDGTIYF. For the CDR3, the DNA is TGTGCCAGCACCACACAGGCGGAAGACGGCACCATATATTTT.

The chain links TRBV2 to TRBJ2-5; TRBD2 aligns across 9 bases. This CDR3 has 13 amino acids. Germline lookup yields CDR1 SNHLY and CDR2 FYNNEI. The ends lost 5 bases at V and 5 bases at J; junction bases unmatched: 3. CDR3: CASSSGRSETQYF. CDR3 sequence (DNA): TGTGCCAGCAGTAGCGGGAGGTCTGAGACCCAGTACTTC.